The clone carrying this T cell receptor (beta chain) was seen a handful of times. The antigen remains unidentified. Via CD45RO/CCR7/CD25/CD127/CD95/CD27, cells of the CD4+ naive, central memory, regulatory and stem cell-like memory subsets were sorted. Populations isolated by sorting all had purity greater than 95%. As every portion of the isolated RNA was reverse transcribed, the sequencing read expressed TCRB transcripts. An average roughly 3.6 million reads came from naive, central memory and regulatory T cell samples. Profiling relied on immunoSEQ multiplex PCR, and the TCRdb table lists in-frame clones only, not all of them. The table lists more than 100,000 clones, 9% of them singletons, with around 0.75% in the top ten. These data come from a study of beta chain features in type 1 diabetes. The CDR3 extends over 17 amino acids. The germline V gene encodes CDR1 SQVTM and CDR2 ANQGSEA. V dropped 4 bases and J dropped 3 bases, with 23 bases sitting between them.

Study results and limitations: Moderate but significant shortening of TCRB CDR3s was recorded in all four CD4+ subsets from Type 1 diabetes patients. Sequencing from cDNA could over-represent high-TCR-expressing cells.

What was sequenced was central memory CD4+ T cells from blood. V usage is TRBV29-1 and J usage is TRBJ2-3; either TRBD1 or TRBD2 may supply D (9 bases each). This TCR came from a man aged 30 to 39 with type 1 diabetes. CDR3 coding DNA: TGCAGCGTTGGCCCGGGACAGGGAACTAGCGGGACAGATACGCAGTATTTT. It translates to CSVGPGQGTSGTDTQYF.